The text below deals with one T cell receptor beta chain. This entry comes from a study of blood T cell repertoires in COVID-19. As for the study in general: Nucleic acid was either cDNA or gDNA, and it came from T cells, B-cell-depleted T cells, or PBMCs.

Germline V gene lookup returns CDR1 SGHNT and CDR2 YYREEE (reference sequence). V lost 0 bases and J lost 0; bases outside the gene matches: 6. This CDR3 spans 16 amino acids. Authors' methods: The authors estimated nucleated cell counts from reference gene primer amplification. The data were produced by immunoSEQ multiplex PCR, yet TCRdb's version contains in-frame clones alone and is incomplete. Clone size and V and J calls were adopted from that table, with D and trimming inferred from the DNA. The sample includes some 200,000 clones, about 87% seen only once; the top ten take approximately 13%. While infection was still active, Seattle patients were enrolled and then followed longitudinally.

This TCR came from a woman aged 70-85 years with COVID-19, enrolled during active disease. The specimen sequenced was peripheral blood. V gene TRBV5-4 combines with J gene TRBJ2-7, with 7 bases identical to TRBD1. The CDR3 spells CASSLARAGGSYEQYF. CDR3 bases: TGTGCCAGCAGCTTGGCTAGGGCAGGGGGCTCCTACGAGCAGTACTTC.